This record looks at one T cell receptor (beta chain) sequence and its context. Its antigen is not known. TCRdb's table, derived via immunoSEQ multiplex PCR, lists solely in-frame clones and lacks some. This table has some 170,000 clones, 96% appearing once. The sample belongs to a study of cytomegalovirus exposure and HLA in healthy donors. Turning to the study itself: The 130 or so validation repertoires and the approximately 700 first-cohort repertoires shared a platform, a later analysis reported. Findings of the study overall: Overall, roughly 150 TCR beta chains were annotated as cytomegalovirus-associated. Subsequent analysis of the approximately 130 validation repertoires found a tendency for first-cohort TCR clusters to co-occur.

There are 16 residues in the CDR3. Deletions cut 1 base from V and 0 bases from J, with 12 bases between. The V gene's germline CDR1 is LNHDA and CDR2 SQIVND (reference sequence). The TCR sequence derives from a woman younger than 30 in good health and CMV-seronegative. The source material was PBMCs. The V gene is TRBV19, the J gene TRBJ1-1, with unresolved D. The CDR3 here is CASSIGYGQVNTEAFF. DNA of the CDR3: TGTGCCAGTAGTATAGGATATGGGCAGGTGAACACTGAAGCTTTCTTT.